The TCR beta chain described here comes from a study of blood T cell repertoires in COVID-19. At the level of the study: The study drew acute and convalescent COVID-19 samples from the United States, Italy and Spain. T cells, B-cell-depleted T cells, or PBMCs supplied cDNA or gDNA.

Original analysis: The authors estimated nucleated cell counts from reference gene primer amplification. The assay was immunoSEQ multiplex PCR, and TCRdb's table has in-frame clones only and misses some. D and trimming come from the DNA, and the V and J calls and clone size come from that table. This repertoire shows approximately 150,000 clones, roughly 84% found once; its top ten account for roughly 8.7%. What was sequenced was peripheral blood. The sequence was collected from a woman between 55 and 75 years old with acute or convalescent COVID-19.

The CDR3 region is CSAWGVAKLFF. The DNA of the CDR3 is TGCAGTGCGTGGGGGGTCGCAAAACTGTTTTTT. The rearrangement uses TRBV20-1 and TRBJ1-4; D might be TRBD1 (5 bases). CDR3 length: 11 residues. Germline V CDR1 and CDR2: DFQATT, SNEGSKA (reference sequence). Trimming took 6 bases from V and 10 from J, leaving 12 bases between them.